A single sample gave rise to the 9 T cell receptor beta chains below, sequenced in a study of T cell responses to AZD1222 COVID-19 vaccine. Method: immunoSEQ multiplex PCR; TCRdb's copy keeps in-frame clones and lacks some. The repertoire holds just under 75,000 clones, with over 70% as singletons. Material: peripheral blood, obtained 28 days after the second AZD1222 dose. Receptors were obtained from an adult who received the AZD1222 COVID-19 vaccine.

This clone was observed once. The chain uses TRBV7-9 and TRBJ1-4; TRBD1 might be the D (5 bases). From germline, CDR1 is SEHNR and CDR2 FQNEAQ (reference sequence). The CDR3 extends over 16 amino acids. The V and J ends lost 3 bases and 0 bases respectively, with 11 bases between them. CDR3 region: CASSLATGATNEKLFF. DNA for the CDR3: TGTGCCAGCAGCTTGGCTACAGGTGCAACTAATGAAAAACTGTTTTTT.

J is TRBJ2-7 and V is TRBV13; 11 bases align to TRBD1. CDR3 length equals 16 residues. V trimming: 5 bases; J trimming: 7 bases; junction bases outside the gene matches: 13. Germline V lookup: CDR1 PRHDT, CDR2 FYEKMQ (reference sequence). CDR3 nucleotide sequence: TGTGCCAGCAGCCCCCGGACAGGGGGCGCATATGGGGAGCAGTACTTC. Amino acid sequence: CASSPRTGGAYGEQYF. The full variable domain, its missing parts supplied by reference TRBV13 and TRBJ2-7, is AAGVIQSPRHLIKEKRETATLKCYPIPRHDTVYWYQQGPGQDPQFLISFYEKMQSDKGSIPDRFSAQQFSDYHSELNMSSLELGDSALYFCASSPRTGGAYGEQYFGPGTRLTVT.

The V gene is TRBV19, the J gene TRBJ2-2; D is perhaps TRBD1 or TRBD2 (6 bases each). The ends were cut back, 2 bases at V and 4 bases at J, with 11 bases in the middle. The CDR3 runs 15 residues. CDR1 is LNHDA and CDR2 is SQIVND in the germline V gene (reference sequence). CDR3 protein: CASSILQGGTGELFF. The CDR3, as DNA: TGTGCCAGTAGTATACTACAGGGAGGCACCGGGGAGCTGTTTTTT.

The rearrangement joins TRBV5-1 to TRBJ2-4; D may correspond to TRBD1 or TRBD2 (5 bases each). Germline V gives CDR1 SGHRS, CDR2 YFSETQ. V lost 0 bases, J lost 1 base, and 14 bases lay in between. CDR3 length: 17 residues. DNA of the CDR3: TGCGCCAGCAGCTTGGGAGCAGAGGGGTGGGCCAAAAACATTCAGTACTTC. Translated: CASSLGAEGWAKNIQYF.

This clone is a singleton in its sample. The J gene is TRBJ2-1, the V gene TRBV19; 7 nucleotides line up with TRBD2. Germline assignment: CDR1 LNHDA and CDR2 SQIVND (reference sequence). The J segment lost 0 bases and the V segment lost 7 bases, leaving 6 bases of the junction unmatched. This CDR3 is built from 15 residues. This CDR3 reads CASTPSGSSYNEQFF. In DNA form, the CDR3 reads TGTGCCAGTACCCCTAGCGGTAGCTCCTACAATGAGCAGTTCTTC.

The CDR3 DNA reads as TGCGCCAGCAGCCCTTGGGAAGGGCGAACCGGGGAGCTGTTTTTT. It yields the protein CASSPWEGRTGELFF. The J gene is TRBJ2-2, the V gene TRBV4-3; no reliable D call. This CDR3 has 15 residues. Trimming removed 4 bases from V and 5 bases from J, with 14 bases in between. Germline CDR1 reads LGHNA; CDR2 reads YSLEER.

The V gene is TRBV6-2 or TRBV6-3, the J gene TRBJ2-1; 12 nucleotides align to TRBD2. CDR1 is MNHEY, CDR2 SVGEGT, per germline. V lost 1 base, J lost 9 bases, and 4 bases stayed unmatched. This CDR3 spans 15 amino acids. In DNA, the CDR3 is TGTGCCAGCAGTTACTGGACTAGCGGGAACCCTGAGCAGTTCTTC. Its translation: CASSYWTSGNPEQFF.

The V and J genes are TRBV2 and TRBJ2-7, with 9 bases that match TRBD1. The CDR3 extends over 13 amino acids. Germline CDR1 reads SNHLY; CDR2 reads FYNNEI. Losses at the gene ends were 11 bases for V and 3 bases for J; bases not matched to a gene: 8. For the CDR3, the DNA is TGTGCCGGCCGGACAGGGGATGACTACGAGCAGTACTTC. Protein sequence: CAGRTGDDYEQYF.

In its sample, this clone was seen a few times. The chain combines TRBV19 with TRBJ2-7, with D possibly matching TRBD1 (6 bases). Germline V lookup: CDR1 LNHDA, CDR2 SQIVND (reference sequence). With 1 base removed from V and 0 bases from J, the gap between germline ends came to 10 bases. The CDR3 is 15 residues long. The CDR3, as DNA: TGTGCCAGTAGTATAGTGATGGACAGCTCCTACGAGCAGTACTTC. Its protein is CASSIVMDSSYEQYF.